This T cell receptor beta chain was documented in a study of shared clonotypes between healthy human individuals. The ends lost 8 bases at V and 7 bases at J; junction bases unmatched: 8. This CDR3 comprises 14 residues. The germline V gene has CDR1 MDHEN and CDR2 SYDVKM. TCRdb's copy holds only in-frame clones and misses some; the assay was immunoSEQ multiplex PCR. The data show about 530,000 clones, about 96% seen once. The rearrangement uses TRBV28 and TRBJ1-4; 9 bases match TRBD1. Sequences were obtained from naive CD4+ T cells sorted from blood. Specified subset: CD45RA+ positively selected. The source is a woman between 25 and 40 years old in good health. The CDR3 nucleotides are TGTGCCAGCCGACGGGACAGGGTGATTGAAAAACTGTTTTTT. Translating it yields CASRRDRVIEKLFF.